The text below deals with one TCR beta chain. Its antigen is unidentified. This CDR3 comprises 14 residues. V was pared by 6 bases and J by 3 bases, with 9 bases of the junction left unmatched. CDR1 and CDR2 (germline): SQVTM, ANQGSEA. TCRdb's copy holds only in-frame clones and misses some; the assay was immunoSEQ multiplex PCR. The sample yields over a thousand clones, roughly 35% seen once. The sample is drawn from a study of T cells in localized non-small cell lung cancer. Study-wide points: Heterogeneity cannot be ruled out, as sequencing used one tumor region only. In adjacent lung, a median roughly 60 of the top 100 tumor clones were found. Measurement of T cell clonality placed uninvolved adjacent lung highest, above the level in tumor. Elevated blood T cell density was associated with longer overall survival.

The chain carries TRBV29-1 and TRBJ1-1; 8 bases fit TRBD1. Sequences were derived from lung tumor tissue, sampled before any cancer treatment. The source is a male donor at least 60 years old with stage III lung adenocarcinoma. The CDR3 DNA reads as TGCAGCGTCCGGAACAGGGGGGCCTACACTGAAGCTTTCTTT. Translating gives CSVRNRGAYTEAFF. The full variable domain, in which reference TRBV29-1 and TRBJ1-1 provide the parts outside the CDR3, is SAVISQKPSRDICQRGTSLTIQCQVDSQVTMMFWYRQQPGQSLTLIATANQGSEATYESGFVIDKFPISRPNLTFSTLTVSNMSPEDSSIYLCSVRNRGAYTEAFFGQGTRLTVV.